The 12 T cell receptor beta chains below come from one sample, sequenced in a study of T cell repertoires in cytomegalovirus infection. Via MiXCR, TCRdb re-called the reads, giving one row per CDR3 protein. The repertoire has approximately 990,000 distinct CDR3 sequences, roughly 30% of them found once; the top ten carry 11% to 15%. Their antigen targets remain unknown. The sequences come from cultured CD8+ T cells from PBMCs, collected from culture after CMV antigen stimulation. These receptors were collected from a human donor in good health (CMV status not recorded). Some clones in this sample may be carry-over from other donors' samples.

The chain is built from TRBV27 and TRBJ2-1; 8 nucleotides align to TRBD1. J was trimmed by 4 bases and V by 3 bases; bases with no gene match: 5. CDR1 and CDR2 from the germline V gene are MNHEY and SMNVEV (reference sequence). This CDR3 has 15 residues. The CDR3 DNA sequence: TGTGCCAGCAGTTTGTGGCAGGGGGCTTACAATGAGCAGTTCTTC. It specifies CASSLWQGAYNEQFF.

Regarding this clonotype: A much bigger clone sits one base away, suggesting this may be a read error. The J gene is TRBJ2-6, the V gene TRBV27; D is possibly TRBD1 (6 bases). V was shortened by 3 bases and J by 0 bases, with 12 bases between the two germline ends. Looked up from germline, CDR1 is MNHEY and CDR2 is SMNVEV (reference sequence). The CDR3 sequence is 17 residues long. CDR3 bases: TGTGCCAGCAGTTTGGCTGGACAGATCTCTGGGGCCAACGTCCTGACTTTC. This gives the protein CASSLAGQISGANVLTF.

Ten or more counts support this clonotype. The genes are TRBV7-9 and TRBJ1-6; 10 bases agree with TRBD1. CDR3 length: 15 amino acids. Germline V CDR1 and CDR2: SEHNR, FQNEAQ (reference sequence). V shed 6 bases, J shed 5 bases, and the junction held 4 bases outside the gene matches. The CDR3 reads CASSSTGGHNSPLHF. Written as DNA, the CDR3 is TGTGCCAGCAGTTCGACAGGGGGCCATAATTCACCCCTCCACTTT.

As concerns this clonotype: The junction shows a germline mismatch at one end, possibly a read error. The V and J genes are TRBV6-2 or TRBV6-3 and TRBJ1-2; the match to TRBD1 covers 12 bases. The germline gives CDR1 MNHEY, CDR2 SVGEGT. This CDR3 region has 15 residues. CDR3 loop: CAISPGTGGIGGYTF. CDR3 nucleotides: TGTGCCATCAGTCCCGGGACAGGGGGCATCGGAGGCTACACCTTC.

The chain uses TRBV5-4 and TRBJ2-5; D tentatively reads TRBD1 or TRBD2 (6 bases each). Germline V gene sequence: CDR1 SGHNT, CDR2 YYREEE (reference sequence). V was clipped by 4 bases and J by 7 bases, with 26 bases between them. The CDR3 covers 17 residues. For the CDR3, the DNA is TGTGCCAGCAGCGCAAGCGACGGGAGCCAGGGGACGAGGACCCAGTACTTC. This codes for CASSASDGSQGTRTQYF.

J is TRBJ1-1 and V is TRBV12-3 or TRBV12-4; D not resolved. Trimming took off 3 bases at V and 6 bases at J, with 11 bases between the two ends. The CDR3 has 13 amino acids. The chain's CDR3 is CASSFNLSPEAFF. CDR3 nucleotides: TGTGCCAGCAGTTTCAATCTATCCCCTGAAGCTTTCTTT.

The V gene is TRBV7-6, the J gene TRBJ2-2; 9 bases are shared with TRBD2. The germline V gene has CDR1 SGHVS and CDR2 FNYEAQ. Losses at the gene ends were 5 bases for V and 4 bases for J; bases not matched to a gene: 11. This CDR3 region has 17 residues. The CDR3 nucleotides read TGTGCCAGCAGCCTGGGGGTAGCGGGGGCCCTCACCGGGGAGCTGTTTTTT. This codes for CASSLGVAGALTGELFF.

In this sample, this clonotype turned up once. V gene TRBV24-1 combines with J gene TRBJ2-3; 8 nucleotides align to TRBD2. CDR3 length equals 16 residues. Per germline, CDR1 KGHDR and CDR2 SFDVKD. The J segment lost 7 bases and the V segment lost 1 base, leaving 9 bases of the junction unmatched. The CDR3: CATSDLRRGAGNTQYF. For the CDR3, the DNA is TGTGCCACCAGTGATTTAAGGCGGGGGGCCGGGAATACGCAGTATTTT.

Written as DNA, the CDR3 is TGCGCCAGCAGCCAAGACTACGGAATCGGCGAGCAGTACGTC. The encoded protein is CASSQDYGIGEQYV. This chain joins TRBV4-3 and TRBJ2-7; D uncertain. The CDR3 loop spans 14 amino acids. V lost 0 bases, J lost 6 bases, and 12 bases lay in between. Looked up from germline, CDR1 is LGHNA and CDR2 is YSLEER.

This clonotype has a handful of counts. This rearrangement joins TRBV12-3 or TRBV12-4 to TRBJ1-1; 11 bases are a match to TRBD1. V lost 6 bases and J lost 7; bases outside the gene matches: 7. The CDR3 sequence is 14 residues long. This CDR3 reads CASRPDRGRVEAFF. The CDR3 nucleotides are TGTGCCAGCAGACCGGACAGGGGGCGGGTTGAAGCTTTCTTT.

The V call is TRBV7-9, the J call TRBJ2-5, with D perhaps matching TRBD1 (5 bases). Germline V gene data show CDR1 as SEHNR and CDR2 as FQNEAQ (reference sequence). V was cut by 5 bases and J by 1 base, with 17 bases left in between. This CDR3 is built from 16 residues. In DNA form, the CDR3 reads TGTGCCAGCAGCCCCGGACACTTTACCGCCCAAGAGACCCAGTACTTC. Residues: CASSPGHFTAQETQYF.

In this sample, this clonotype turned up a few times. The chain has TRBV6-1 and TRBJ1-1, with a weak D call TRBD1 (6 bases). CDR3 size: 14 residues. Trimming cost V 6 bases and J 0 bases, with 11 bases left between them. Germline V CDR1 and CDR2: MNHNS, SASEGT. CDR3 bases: TGTGCCAGCAGACGGACAGACCTGAACACTGAAGCTTTCTTT. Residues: CASRRTDLNTEAFF.